The clone carrying this T cell receptor beta chain was seen many times. Antigen specificity is unknown. The CDR3 is 14 amino acids. The trim removed 5 bases at V and 4 bases at J, leaving 4 bases unmatched. The V gene's germline CDR1 is SEHNR and CDR2 FQNEAQ (reference sequence). This sample is part of a study of cytomegalovirus exposure and HLA in healthy donors. On the study more broadly: The same platform used for the 650 to 700 first-cohort repertoires was also used for the 95 to 150 validation repertoires, as a later analysis reported. Study results and caveats: Per published reports, the classifier diagnosed cytomegalovirus status with high specificity and sensitivity. Cytomegalovirus association was assigned to 150 to 200 TCR beta chains.

Only in-frame clones appear in the TCRdb table, and some are missing; sequencing was by immunoSEQ multiplex PCR. The sample yields some 260,000 clones, 90% seen once. This clonotype was obtained from a woman aged 25 to 39 in good health and CMV-seronegative. The sequencing sample was made of PBMCs. The J gene is TRBJ1-2, the V gene TRBV7-9; 10 bases are a match to TRBD1. This chain's CDR3 is CASSTRTGGYGYTF. The CDR3 nucleotides are TGTGCCAGCAGCACCCGGACAGGGGGCTATGGCTACACCTTC.